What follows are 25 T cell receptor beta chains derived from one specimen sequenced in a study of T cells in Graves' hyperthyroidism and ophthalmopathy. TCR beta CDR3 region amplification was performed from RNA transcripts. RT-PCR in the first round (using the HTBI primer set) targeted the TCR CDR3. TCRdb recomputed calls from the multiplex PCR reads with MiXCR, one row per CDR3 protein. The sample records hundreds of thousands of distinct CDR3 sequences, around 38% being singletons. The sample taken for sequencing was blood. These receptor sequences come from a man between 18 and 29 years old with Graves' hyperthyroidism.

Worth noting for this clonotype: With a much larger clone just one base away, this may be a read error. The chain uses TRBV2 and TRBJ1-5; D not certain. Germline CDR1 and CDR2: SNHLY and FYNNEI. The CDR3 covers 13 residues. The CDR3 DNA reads TGTGCCGGCAGCAACAGTCTAAATCAGCCCCAGCATTTT. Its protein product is CAGSNSLNQPQHF.

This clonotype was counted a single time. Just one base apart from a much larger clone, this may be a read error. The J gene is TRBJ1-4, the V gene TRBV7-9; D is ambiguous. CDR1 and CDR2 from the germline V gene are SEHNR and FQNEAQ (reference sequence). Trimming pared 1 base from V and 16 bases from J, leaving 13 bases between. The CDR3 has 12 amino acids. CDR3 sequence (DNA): TGTGCCAGCAGCTTAGATGGCTACCAGCCGTTTTTT. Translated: CASSLDGYQPFF.

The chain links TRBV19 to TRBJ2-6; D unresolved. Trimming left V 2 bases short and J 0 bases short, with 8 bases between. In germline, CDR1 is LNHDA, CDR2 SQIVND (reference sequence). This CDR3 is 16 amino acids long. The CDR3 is CASSIYRPSGANVLTF. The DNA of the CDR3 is TGTGCCAGTAGTATATATCGCCCCTCTGGGGCCAACGTCCTGACTTTC.

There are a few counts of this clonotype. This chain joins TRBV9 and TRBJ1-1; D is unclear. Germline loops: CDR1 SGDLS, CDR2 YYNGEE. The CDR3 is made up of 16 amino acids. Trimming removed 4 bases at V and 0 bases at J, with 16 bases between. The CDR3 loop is CASSPSPEGLNTEAFF. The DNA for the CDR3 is TGTGCCAGCAGCCCTTCCCCGGAGGGCTTGAACACTGAAGCTTTCTTT.

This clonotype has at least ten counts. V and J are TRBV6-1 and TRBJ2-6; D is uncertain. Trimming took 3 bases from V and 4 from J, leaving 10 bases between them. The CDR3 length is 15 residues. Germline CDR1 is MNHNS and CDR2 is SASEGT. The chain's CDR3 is CASSEQPTGANVLTF. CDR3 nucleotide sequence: TGTGCCAGCAGTGAGCAACCAACGGGGGCCAACGTCCTGACTTTC.

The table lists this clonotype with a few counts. Here the CDR3 DNA reads TGCGCCAGCAGCTTGGGAGCTAGCGCCTACGAGCAGTACTTC. It specifies CASSLGASAYEQYF. The chain joins TRBV5-1 to TRBJ2-7, with D perhaps matching TRBD2 (6 bases). Germline loops: CDR1 SGHRS, CDR2 YFSETQ. The CDR3 runs to 14 residues. Trimming left V 0 bases short and J 2 bases short, with 9 bases between.

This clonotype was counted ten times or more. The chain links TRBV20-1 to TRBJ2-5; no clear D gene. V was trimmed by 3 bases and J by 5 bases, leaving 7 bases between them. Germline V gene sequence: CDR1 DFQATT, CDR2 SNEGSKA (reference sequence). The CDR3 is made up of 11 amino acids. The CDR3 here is CSASTIETQYF. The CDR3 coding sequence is TGCAGTGCTAGTACCATCGAGACCCAGTACTTC.

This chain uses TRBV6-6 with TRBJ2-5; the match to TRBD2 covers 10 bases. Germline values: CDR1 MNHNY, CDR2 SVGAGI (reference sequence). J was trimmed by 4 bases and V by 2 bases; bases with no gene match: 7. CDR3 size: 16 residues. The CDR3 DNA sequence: TGTGCCAGCAGTTACCAGGGACTAGCGAGAGGAGAGACCCAGTACTTC. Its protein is CASSYQGLARGETQYF.

The CDR3 region is CASSPSERQSDSYEQYF. DNA for the CDR3: TGTGCCAGCAGCCCCAGCGAACGACAGTCAGACTCCTACGAGCAGTACTTC. V and J are TRBV25-1 and TRBJ2-7, with a tentative D call TRBD1 (5 bases). This CDR3 is built from 17 residues. V lost 6 bases to trimming and J lost 0 bases, with 21 bases between them. From germline, CDR1 is MGHDK and CDR2 SYGVNS.

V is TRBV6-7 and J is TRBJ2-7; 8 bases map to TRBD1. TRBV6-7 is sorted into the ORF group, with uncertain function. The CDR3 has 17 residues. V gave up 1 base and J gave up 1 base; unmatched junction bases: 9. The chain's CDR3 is CASSYFRTGKTSYEQYF. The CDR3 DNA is TGTGCCAGCAGTTACTTTCGGACAGGGAAGACGTCCTACGAGCAGTACTTC.

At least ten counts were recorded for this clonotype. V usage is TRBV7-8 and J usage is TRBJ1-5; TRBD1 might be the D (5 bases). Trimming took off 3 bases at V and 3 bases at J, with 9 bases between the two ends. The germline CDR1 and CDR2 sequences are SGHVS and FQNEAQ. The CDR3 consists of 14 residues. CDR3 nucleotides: TGTGCCAGCAGCTTTTTGACAGACAATCAGCCCCAGCATTTT. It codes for CASSFLTDNQPQHF.

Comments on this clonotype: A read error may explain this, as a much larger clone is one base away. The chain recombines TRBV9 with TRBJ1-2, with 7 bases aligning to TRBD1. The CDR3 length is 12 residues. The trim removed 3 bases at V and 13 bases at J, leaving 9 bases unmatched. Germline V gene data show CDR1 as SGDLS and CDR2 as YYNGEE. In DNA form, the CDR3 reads TGTGCCAGCAGCGCTCCCGAGGGGGCTCCCACCTTC. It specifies CASSAPEGAPTF.

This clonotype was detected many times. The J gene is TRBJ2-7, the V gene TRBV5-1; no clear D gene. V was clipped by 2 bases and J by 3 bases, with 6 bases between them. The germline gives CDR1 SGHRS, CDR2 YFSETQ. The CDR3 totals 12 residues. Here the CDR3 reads CASSFWGYEQYF. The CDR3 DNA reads TGCGCCAGCAGCTTCTGGGGCTACGAGCAGTACTTC.

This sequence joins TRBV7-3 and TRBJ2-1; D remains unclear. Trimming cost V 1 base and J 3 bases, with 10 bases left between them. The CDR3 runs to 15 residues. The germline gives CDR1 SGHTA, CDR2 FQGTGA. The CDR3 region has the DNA TGTGCCAGCAGCTTAATGGCGGCTGACTACAATGAGCAGTTCTTC. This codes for CASSLMAADYNEQFF.

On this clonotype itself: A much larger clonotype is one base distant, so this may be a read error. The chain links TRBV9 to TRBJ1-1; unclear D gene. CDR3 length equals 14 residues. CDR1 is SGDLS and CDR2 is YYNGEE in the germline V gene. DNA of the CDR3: TGTGCCAGCGGCGTAGACGCGGGGAACACTGAAGCTTTCTTT. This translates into CASGVDAGNTEAFF.

CDR3 nucleotides: TGTGCCAGCAGCAGTTTGGGGACTCACGTCGATCAGCCCCAGCATTTT. Its translation: CASSSLGTHVDQPQHF. V gene TRBV2 combines with J gene TRBJ1-5; D possibly corresponds to TRBD1 (5 bases). Trimming shortened V by 6 bases and J by 5 bases, and 20 bases separated the two germline ends. CDR1 SNHLY and CDR2 FYNNEI come from the germline V gene. The CDR3 has 16 residues.

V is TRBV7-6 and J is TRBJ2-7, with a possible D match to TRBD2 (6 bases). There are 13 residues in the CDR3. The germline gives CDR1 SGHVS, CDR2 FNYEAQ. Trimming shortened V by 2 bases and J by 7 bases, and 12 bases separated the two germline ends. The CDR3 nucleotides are TGTGCCAGCAGCTTAACCTGGGAGGAAGAGCAGTACTTC. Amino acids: CASSLTWEEEQYF.

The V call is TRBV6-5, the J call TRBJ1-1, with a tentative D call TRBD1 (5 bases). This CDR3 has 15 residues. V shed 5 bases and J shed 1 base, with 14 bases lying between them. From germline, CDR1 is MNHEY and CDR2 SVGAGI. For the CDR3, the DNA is TGTGCCAGCAGTCTCCGGGGCGACCGGAACACTGAAGCTTTCTTT. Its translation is CASSLRGDRNTEAFF.

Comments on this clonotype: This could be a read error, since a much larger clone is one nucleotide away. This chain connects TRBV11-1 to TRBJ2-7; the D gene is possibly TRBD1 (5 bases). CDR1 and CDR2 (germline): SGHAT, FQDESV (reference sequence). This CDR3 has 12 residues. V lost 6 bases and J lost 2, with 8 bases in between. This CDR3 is CASRQATYEQYF. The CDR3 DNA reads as TGTGCCAGCAGACAGGCAACCTACGAGCAGTACTTC.

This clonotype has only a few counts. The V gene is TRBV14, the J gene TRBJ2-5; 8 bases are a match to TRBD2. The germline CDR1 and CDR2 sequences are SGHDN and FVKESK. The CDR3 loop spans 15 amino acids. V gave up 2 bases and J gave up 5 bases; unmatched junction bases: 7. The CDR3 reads CASSQPGGRRETQYF. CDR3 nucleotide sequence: TGTGCCAGCAGCCAACCGGGGGGGCGCCGGGAGACCCAGTACTTC.

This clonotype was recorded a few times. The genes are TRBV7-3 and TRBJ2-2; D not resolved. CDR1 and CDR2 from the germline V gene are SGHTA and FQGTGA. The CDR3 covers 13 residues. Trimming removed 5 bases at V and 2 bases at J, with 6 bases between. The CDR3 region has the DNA TGTGCCAGCAGCGACACCAACACCGGGGAGCTGTTTTTT. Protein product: CASSDTNTGELFF.

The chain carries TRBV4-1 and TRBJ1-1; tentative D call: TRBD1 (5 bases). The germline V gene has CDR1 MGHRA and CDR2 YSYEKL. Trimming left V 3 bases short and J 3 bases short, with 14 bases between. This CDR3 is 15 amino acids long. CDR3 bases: TGCGCCAGCAGCCATCCCACCCGGGGCTACACTGAAGCTTTCTTT. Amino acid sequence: CASSHPTRGYTEAFF.

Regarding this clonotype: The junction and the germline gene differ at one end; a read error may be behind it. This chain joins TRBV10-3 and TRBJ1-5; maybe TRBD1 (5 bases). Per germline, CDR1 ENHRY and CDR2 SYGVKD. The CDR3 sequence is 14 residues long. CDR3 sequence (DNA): TGTGCCAGCAGTTCGGGGGAGATCAATCAGCCCCAGCATTTT. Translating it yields CASSSGEINQPQHF.

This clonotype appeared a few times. DNA of the CDR3: TGTGCCAGCAGCTCGGTATCCCCTAAGGGCTACACCTTC. Translating gives CASSSVSPKGYTF. The gene calls are TRBV7-9 and TRBJ1-2; D ambiguous. CDR3 length: 13 residues. Deletions cut 4 bases from V and 8 bases from J, with 14 bases between. Looked up from germline, CDR1 is SEHNR and CDR2 is FQNEAQ (reference sequence).

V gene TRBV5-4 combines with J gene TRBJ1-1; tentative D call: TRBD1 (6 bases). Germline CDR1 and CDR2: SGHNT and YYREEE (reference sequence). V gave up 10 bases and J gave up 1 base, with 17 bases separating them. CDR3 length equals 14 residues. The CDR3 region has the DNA TGTGCCGTGTACAGGGAGGGCGGGAACACTGAAGCTTTCTTT. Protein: CAVYREGGNTEAFF.